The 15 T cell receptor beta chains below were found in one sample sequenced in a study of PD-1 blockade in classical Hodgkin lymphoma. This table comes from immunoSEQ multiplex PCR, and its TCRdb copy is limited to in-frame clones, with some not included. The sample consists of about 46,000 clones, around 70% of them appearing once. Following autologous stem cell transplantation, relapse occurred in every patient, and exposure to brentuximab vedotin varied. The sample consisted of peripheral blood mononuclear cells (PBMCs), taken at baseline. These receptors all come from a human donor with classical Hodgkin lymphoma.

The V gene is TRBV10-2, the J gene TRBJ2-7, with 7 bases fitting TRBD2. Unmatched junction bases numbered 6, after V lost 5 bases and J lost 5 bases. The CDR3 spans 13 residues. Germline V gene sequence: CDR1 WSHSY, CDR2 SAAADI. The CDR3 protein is CASSPFAGDEQYF. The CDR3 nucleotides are TGCGCCAGCAGTCCATTTGCGGGAGACGAGCAGTACTTC.

This chain's CDR3 is CASSSPQGLNTEAFF. The CDR3 DNA sequence: TGTGCCAGCAGTTCCCCACAGGGCCTAAACACTGAAGCTTTCTTT. V usage is TRBV27 and J usage is TRBJ1-1; tentatively, D is TRBD1 (6 bases). Germline CDR1 is MNHEY and CDR2 is SMNVEV (reference sequence). Trimming took off 4 bases at V and 2 bases at J, with 14 bases between the two ends. This CDR3 comprises 15 residues.

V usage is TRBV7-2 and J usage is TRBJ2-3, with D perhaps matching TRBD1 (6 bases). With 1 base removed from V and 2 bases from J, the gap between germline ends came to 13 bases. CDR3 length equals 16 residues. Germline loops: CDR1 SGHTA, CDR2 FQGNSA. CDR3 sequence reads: CASSLGVGQNTDTQYF. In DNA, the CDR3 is TGTGCCAGCAGCTTAGGGGTAGGACAGAACACAGATACGCAGTATTTT.

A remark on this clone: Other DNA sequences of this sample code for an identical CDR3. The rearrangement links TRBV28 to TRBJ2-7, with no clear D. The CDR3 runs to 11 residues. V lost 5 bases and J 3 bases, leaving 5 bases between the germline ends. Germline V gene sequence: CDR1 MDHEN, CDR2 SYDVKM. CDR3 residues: CASSLGYEQYF. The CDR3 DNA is TGTGCCAGCAGTCTAGGCTACGAGCAGTACTTC.

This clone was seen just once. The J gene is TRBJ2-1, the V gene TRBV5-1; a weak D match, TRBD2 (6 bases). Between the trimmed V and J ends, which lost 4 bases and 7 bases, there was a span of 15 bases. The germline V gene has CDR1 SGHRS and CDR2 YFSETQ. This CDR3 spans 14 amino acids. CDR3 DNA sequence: TGCGCCAGCAGCGGAATGAAGGCGGGGAATGAGCAGTTCTTC. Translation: CASSGMKAGNEQFF.

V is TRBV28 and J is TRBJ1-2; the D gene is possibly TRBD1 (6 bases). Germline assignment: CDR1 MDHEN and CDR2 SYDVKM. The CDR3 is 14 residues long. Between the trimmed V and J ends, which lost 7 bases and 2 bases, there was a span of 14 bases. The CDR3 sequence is CASTMGGQNYGYTF. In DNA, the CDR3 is TGTGCCAGCACTATGGGGGGGCAGAACTATGGCTACACCTTC.

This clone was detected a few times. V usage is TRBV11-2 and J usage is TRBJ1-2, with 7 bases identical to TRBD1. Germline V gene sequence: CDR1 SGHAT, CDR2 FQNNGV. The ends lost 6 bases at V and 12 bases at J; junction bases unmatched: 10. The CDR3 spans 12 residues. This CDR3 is CASSLNRGDNTF. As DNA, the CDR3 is TGTGCCAGCAGTCTGAACAGGGGCGACAACACCTTC. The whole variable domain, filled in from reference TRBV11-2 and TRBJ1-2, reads EAGVAQSPRYKIIEKRQSVAFWCNPISGHATLYWYQQILGQGPKLLIQFQNNGVVDDSQLPKDRFSAERLKGVDSTLKIQPAKLEDSAVYLCASSLNRGDNTFGSGTRLTVV.

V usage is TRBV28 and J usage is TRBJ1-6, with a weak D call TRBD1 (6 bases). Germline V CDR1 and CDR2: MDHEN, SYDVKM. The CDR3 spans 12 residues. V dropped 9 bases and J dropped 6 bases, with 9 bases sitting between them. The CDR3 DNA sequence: TGTGCCAGTGGACAGATTAATTCACCCCTCCACTTT. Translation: CASGQINSPLHF.

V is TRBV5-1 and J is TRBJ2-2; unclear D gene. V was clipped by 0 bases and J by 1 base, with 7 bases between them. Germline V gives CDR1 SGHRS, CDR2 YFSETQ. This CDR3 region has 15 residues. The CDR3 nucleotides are TGCGCCAGCAGCTTGGACGCAGGGAACACCGGGGAGCTGTTTTTT. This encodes CASSLDAGNTGELFF.

The CDR3 is CASSRILQAPMNTEAFF. CDR3 nucleotide sequence: TGTGCCAGCAGCCGGATCTTGCAGGCGCCAATGAACACTGAAGCTTTCTTT. The chain uses TRBV7-9 and TRBJ1-1; no clear D gene. V dropped 5 bases and J dropped 0 bases, with 19 bases sitting between them. This CDR3 has 17 amino acids. CDR1 and CDR2 from the germline V gene are SEHNR and FQNEAQ (reference sequence).

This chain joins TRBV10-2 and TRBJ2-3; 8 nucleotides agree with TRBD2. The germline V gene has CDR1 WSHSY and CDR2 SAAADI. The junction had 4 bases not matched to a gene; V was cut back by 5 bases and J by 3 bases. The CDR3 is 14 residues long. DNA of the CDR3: TGCGCCAGCAGTCGAGCGGGAGTGACAGATACGCAGTATTTT. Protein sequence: CASSRAGVTDTQYF.

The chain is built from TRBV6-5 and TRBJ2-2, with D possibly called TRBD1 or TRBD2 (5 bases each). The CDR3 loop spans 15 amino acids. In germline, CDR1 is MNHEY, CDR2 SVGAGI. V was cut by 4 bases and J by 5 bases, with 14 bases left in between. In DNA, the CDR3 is TGTGCCAGCAGTTCCCGGGACCTGGGTACCGGGGAGCTGTTTTTT. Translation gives CASSSRDLGTGELFF.

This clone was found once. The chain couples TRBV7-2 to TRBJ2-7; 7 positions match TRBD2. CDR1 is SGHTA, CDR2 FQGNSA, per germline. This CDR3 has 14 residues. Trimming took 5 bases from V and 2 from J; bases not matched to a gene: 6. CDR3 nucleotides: TGTGCCAGCAGCCAGAGCGGGACCGCCTACGAGCAGTACTTC. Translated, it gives CASSQSGTAYEQYF.

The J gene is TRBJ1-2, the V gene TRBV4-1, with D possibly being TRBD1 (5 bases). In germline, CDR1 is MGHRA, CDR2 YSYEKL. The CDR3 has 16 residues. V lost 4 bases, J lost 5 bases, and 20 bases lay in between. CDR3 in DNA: TGCGCCAGCAGCCCCTCCGAGGGGAAAGGGGCTTATGGCTACACCTTC. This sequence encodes CASSPSEGKGAYGYTF.

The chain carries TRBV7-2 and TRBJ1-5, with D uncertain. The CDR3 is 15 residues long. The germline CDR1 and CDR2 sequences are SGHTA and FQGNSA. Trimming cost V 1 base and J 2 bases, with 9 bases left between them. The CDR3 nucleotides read TGTGCCAGCAGCTTAGGAGGGTACGGCAATCAGCCCCAGCATTTT. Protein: CASSLGGYGNQPQHF.